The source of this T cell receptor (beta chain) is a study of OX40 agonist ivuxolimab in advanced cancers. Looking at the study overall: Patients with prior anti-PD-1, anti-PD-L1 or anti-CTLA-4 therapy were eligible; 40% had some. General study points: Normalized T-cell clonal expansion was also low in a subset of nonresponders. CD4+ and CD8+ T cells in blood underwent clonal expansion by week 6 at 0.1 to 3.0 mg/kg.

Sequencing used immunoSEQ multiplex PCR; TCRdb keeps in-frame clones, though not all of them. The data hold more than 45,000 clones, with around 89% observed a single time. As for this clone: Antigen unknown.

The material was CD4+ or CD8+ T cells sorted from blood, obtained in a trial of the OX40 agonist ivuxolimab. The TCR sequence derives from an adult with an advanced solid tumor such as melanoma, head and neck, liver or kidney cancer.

The chain's CDR3 is CGAGDFSEQFF. CDR3 coding DNA: TGCGGGGCTGGGGACTTCAGCGAGCAGTTCTTC. The V and J genes are TRBV20-1 and TRBJ2-1; D is perhaps TRBD2 (6 bases). The germline CDR1 and CDR2 sequences are DFQATT and SNEGSKA (reference sequence). The CDR3 contains 11 residues.